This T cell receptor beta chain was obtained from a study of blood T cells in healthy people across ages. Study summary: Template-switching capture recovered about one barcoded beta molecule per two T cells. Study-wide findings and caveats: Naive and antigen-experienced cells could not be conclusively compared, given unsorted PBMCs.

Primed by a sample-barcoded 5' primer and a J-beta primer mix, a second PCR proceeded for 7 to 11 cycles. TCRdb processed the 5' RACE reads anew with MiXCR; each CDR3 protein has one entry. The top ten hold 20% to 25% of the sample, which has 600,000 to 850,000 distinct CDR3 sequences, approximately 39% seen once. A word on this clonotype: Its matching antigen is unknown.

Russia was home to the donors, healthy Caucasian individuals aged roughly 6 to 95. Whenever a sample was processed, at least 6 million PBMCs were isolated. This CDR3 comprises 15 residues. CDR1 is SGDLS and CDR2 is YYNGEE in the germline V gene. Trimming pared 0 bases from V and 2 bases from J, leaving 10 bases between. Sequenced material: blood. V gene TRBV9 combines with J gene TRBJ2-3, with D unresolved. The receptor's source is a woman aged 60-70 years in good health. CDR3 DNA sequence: TGTGCCAGCAGCGTAGTTGGCGGCAACACAGATACGCAGTATTTT. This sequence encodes CASSVVGGNTDTQYF.